This section outlines one TCR beta chain sequence together with its context. This entry comes from a study of control samples from healthy donors and cancer patients. CDR3 size: 14 residues. CDR1 SGHNT and CDR2 YENEEA come from the germline V gene. J was trimmed by 5 bases and V by 6 bases; bases with no gene match: 3. Method: immunoSEQ multiplex PCR; TCRdb's copy keeps in-frame clones and lacks some. Here the sample spans roughly 130,000 clones, more than 80% being singletons. The rearrangement uses TRBV11-3 and TRBJ2-2, with TRBD1 identical over 10 bases. This sequence was found in a man aged 18 to 35 in good health. The sample taken for sequencing was blood. CDR3 sequence reads: CASRDRGQTGELFF. CDR3 in DNA: TGTGCCAGCAGAGACAGGGGGCAAACCGGGGAGCTGTTTTTT.